Sequencing of this T cell receptor beta chain was carried out in a study of control samples from healthy donors and cancer patients. Using immunoSEQ multiplex PCR, the repertoire was profiled, and TCRdb retains in-frame clones only, with some absent. The data contain fewer than 90,000 clones, around 87% of them singletons. CDR1 and CDR2 from the germline V gene are ENHRY and SYGVKD. This CDR3 is built from 16 residues. V was pared by 1 base and J by 0 bases, with 3 bases of the junction left unmatched. V is TRBV10-3 and J is TRBJ1-3; the match to TRBD1 covers 7 bases. The sample consisted of blood. The sequence was collected from a man in his forties or fifties in good health. CDR3 loop: CAISELRDSSGNTIYF. The CDR3 DNA is TGTGCCATCAGTGAGTTAAGGGACAGCTCTGGAAACACCATATATTTT.